This T cell receptor (beta chain) was observed in a study of T cells in Graves' hyperthyroidism and ophthalmopathy. CDR1 and CDR2 (germline): GTSNPN, SVGIG (reference sequence). Trimming at V came to 3 bases and at J to 4 bases, leaving 6 bases not matched to a gene. The CDR3 has 14 residues. This clonotype has at least ten counts. RNA transcripts were the template for amplifying TCR beta CDR3 regions. During a first-round RT-PCR of the TCR CDR3, the HTBI primer set was used. One entry per CDR3 protein, called by TCRdb with MiXCR from the multiplex PCR reads. The sample includes under 400,000 distinct CDR3 sequences, 15% of them seen just once.

The sequenced sample was blood. The V gene is TRBV30, the J gene TRBJ1-2; 9 bases align to TRBD1. The clonotype originates from a woman aged 60-75 years with Graves' ophthalmopathy. CDR3 sequence: CAWSPGQGPYGYTF. In DNA, the CDR3 is TGTGCCTGGAGCCCGGGACAGGGTCCCTATGGCTACACCTTC.